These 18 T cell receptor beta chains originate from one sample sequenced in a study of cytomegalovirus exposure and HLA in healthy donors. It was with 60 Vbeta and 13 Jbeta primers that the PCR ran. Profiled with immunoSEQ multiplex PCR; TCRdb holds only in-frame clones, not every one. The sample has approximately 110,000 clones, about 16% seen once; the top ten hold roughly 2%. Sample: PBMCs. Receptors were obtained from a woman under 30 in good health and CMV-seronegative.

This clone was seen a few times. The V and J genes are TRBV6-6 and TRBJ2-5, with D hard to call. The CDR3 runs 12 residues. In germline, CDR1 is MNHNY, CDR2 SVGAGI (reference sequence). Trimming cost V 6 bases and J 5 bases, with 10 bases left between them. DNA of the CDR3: TGTGCCAGCAGCGACATCGAGGAGACCCAGTACTTC. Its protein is CASSDIEETQYF.

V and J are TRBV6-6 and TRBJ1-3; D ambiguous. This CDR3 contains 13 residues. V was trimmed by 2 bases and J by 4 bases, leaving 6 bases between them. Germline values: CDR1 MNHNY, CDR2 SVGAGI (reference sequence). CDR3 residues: CASSYTQGNTIYF. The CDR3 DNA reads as TGTGCCAGCAGTTACACACAGGGAAACACCATATATTTT.

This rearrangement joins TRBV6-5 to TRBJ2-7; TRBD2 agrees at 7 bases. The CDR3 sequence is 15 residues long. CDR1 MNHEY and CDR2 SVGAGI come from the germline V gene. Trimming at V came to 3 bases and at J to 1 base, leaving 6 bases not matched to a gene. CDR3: CASSYSGGLSYEQYF. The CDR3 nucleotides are TGTGCCAGCAGTTATTCGGGAGGACTATCCTACGAGCAGTACTTC.

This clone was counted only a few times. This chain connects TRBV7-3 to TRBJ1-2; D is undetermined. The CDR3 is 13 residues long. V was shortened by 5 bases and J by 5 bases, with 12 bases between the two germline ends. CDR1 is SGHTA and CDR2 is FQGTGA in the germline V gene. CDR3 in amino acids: CASSELRGYGYTF. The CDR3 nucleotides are TGTGCCAGCAGCGAGCTACGGGGTTATGGCTACACCTTC.

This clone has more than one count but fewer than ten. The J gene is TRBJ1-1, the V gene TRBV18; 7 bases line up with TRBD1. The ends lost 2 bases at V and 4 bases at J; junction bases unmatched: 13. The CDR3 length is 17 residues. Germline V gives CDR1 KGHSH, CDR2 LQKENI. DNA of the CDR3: TGTGCCAGCTCACCAACACAGGGGTCAGTCGGTGGCACTGAAGCTTTCTTT. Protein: CASSPTQGSVGGTEAFF.

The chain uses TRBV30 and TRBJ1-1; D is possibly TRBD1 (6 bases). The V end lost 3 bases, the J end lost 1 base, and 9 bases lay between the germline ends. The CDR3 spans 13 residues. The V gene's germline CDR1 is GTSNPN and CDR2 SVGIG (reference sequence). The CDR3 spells CAWSSQGNTEAFF. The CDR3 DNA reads TGTGCCTGGAGCTCACAGGGGAACACTGAAGCTTTCTTT.

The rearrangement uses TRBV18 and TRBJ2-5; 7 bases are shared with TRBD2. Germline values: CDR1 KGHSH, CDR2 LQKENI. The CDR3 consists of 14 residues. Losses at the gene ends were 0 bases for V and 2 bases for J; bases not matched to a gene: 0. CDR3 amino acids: CASSPPAGQETQYF. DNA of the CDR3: TGTGCCAGCTCACCACCAGCGGGACAAGAGACCCAGTACTTC.

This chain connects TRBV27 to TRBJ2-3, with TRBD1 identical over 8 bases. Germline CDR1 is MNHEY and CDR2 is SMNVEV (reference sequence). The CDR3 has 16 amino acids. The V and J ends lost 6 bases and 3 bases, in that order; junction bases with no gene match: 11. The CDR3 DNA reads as TGTGCCAGCAGCCCTAACGACAGGGGTGGGACAGATACGCAGTATTTT. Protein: CASSPNDRGGTDTQYF.

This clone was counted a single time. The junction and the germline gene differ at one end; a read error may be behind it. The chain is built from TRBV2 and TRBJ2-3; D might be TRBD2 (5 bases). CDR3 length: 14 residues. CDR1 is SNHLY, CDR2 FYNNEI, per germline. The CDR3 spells CASSEGRSTDTQYF. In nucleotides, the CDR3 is TGTGCCAGCAGTGAGGGGAGAAGCACGGATACGCAGTATTTT.

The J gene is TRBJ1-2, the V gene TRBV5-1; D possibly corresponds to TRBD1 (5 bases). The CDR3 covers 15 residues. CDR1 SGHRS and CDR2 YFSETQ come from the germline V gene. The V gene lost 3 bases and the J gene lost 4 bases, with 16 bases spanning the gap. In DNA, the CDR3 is TGCGCCAGCAGCTCCACCTTTGGGGCCACCTATGGCTACACCTTC. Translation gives CASSSTFGATYGYTF.

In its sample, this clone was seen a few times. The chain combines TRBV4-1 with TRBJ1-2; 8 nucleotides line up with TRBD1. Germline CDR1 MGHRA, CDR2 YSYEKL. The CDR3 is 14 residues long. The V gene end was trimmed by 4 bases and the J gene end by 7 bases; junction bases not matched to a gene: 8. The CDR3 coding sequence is TGCGCCAGCAGCCTAGAGGACAGGGTAGGTGGCTACACCTTC. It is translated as CASSLEDRVGGYTF.

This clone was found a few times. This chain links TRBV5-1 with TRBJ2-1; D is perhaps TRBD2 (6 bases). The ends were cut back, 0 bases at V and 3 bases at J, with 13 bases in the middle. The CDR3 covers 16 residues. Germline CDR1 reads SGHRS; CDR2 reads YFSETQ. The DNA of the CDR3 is TGCGCCAGCAGCTTGGGAGGAGGGCCCATCTACAATGAGCAGTTCTTC. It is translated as CASSLGGGPIYNEQFF.

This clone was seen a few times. The DNA of the CDR3 is TGTGCCAGCAGCGTGGGACAGGGGAACGGGGCTTTCTTT. It codes for CASSVGQGNGAFF. The J gene is TRBJ1-1, the V gene TRBV6-1; 10 bases map to TRBD1. CDR3 length equals 13 residues. J was trimmed by 11 bases and V by 6 bases; bases with no gene match: 9. The germline V gene encodes CDR1 MNHNS and CDR2 SASEGT.

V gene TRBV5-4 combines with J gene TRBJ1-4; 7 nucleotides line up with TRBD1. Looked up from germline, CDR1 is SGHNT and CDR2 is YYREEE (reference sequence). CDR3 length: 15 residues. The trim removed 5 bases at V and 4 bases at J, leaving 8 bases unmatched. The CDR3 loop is CASSHNRGFNEKLFF. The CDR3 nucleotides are TGTGCCAGCAGTCACAACAGGGGATTTAATGAAAAACTGTTTTTT.

The CDR3, as DNA: TGTGCCAGTAGACGAGAGTTCGGGAACACTGAAGCTTTCTTT. Its translation: CASRREFGNTEAFF. The rearrangement joins TRBV19 to TRBJ1-1; D is undetermined. CDR1 is LNHDA, CDR2 SQIVND, per germline (reference sequence). CDR3 length equals 14 residues. The V gene lost 6 bases and the J gene lost 1 base, with 12 bases spanning the gap.

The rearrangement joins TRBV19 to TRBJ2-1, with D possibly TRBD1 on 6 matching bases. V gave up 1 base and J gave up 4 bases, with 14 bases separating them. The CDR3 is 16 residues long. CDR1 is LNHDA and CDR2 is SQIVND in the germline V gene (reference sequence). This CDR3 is CASSIGYRGKYNEQFF. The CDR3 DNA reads TGTGCCAGTAGTATAGGTTATAGGGGGAAATACAATGAGCAGTTCTTC.

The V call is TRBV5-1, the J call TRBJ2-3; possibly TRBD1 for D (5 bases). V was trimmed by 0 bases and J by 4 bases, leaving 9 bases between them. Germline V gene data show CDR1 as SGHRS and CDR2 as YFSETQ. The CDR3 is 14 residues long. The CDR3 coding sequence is TGCGCCAGCAGCTTGGGCAGCAGGGCAGATACGCAGTATTTT. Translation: CASSLGSRADTQYF.

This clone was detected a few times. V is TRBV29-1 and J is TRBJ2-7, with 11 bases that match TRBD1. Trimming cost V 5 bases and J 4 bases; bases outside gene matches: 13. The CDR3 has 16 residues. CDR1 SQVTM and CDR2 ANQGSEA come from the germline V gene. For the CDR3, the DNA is TGCAGCGTTCACCCCGGACAGGGGGCAGGTCGGTACGAGCAGTACTTC. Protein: CSVHPGQGAGRYEQYF.